These 16 T cell receptor beta chains share one sample of origin, sequenced in a study of Ad26.COV2.S vaccination and SARS-CoV-2 variants. The repertoire was sequenced with immunoSEQ multiplex PCR; TCRdb's copy has only in-frame clones and lacks some. Among 300,000 to 450,000 clones, 92% were seen once, and the ten largest hold 3.9%. The source was peripheral blood, collected after recovery from COVID-19. The receptors come from a human donor who had recovered from COVID-19.

The J gene is TRBJ2-7, the V gene TRBV5-6; D perhaps matches TRBD2 (5 bases). The CDR3 is made up of 15 amino acids. The ends were cut back, 0 bases at V and 0 bases at J, with 10 bases in the middle. Germline-derived CDR1 and CDR2 are SGHDT and YYEEEE. The CDR3 protein is CASSLAPGSSYEQYF. For the CDR3, the DNA is TGTGCCAGCAGCTTGGCTCCGGGAAGCTCCTACGAGCAGTACTTC.

This clone was seen a few times. The CDR3 region is CASSNDQPQHF. The CDR3 coding sequence is TGTGCCAGCAGCAACGATCAGCCCCAGCATTTT. This chain joins TRBV21-1 and TRBJ1-5. TRBV21-1 is designated a pseudogene. The CDR3 has 11 residues.

V usage is TRBV29-1 and J usage is TRBJ2-3; 14 nucleotides line up with TRBD2. Germline V CDR1 and CDR2: SQVTM, ANQGSEA. This CDR3 has 14 amino acids. Trimming took 6 bases from V and 3 from J; bases not matched to a gene: 2. CDR3 nucleotide sequence: TGCAGCGTGAGACTAGCGGGGGGGACAGATACGCAGTATTTT. Residues: CSVRLAGGTDTQYF.

The rearrangement joins TRBV6-2 or TRBV6-3 to TRBJ1-2; D uncertain. The germline V gene encodes CDR1 MNHEY and CDR2 SVGEGT. The CDR3 has 17 amino acids. Deletions cut 1 base from V and 7 bases from J, with 22 bases between. The CDR3 loop is CASSYLGGSVAITGYTF. In DNA, the CDR3 is TGTGCCAGCAGTTACTTAGGCGGTTCTGTCGCAATAACTGGCTACACCTTC.

This clone occurred once. V gene TRBV4-1 combines with J gene TRBJ1-1; no reliable D call. The CDR3 covers 17 residues. Germline V gene data show CDR1 as MGHRA and CDR2 as YSYEKL. With 3 bases removed from V and 2 bases from J, the gap between germline ends came to 19 bases. The CDR3 sequence is CASSQPSGSSANTEAFF. In nucleotides, the CDR3 is TGCGCCAGCAGCCAGCCCTCTGGGTCCTCAGCTAACACTGAAGCTTTCTTT.

The rearrangement links TRBV10-1 to TRBJ2-7; no reliable D call. CDR1 WNHNN and CDR2 SYGVQD come from the germline V gene (reference sequence). This CDR3 has 16 residues. The V gene lost 0 bases and the J gene lost 2 bases, with 14 bases spanning the gap. Here the CDR3 DNA reads TGCGCCAGCAGTGAGTCGTCACAACCCGCCCCCTACGAGCAGTACTTC. As protein: CASSESSQPAPYEQYF.

The chain recombines TRBV7-9 with TRBJ1-1, with TRBD1 as a possible D gene (6 bases). The CDR3 spans 15 residues. Germline V gives CDR1 SEHNR, CDR2 FQNEAQ (reference sequence). Between the trimmed V and J ends, which lost 4 bases and 4 bases, there was a span of 16 bases. The CDR3 is CASSSTGGQRTEAFF. As DNA, the CDR3 is TGTGCCAGCAGCTCTACCGGGGGGCAGCGCACTGAAGCTTTCTTT.

The chain is built from TRBV5-4 and TRBJ2-7; 9 nucleotides agree with TRBD1. Germline V CDR1 and CDR2: SGHNT, YYREEE (reference sequence). The V segment lost 2 bases and the J segment 0 bases; nucleotides outside the gene matches: 3. The CDR3 is 15 amino acids. In DNA form, the CDR3 reads TGTGCCAGCAGCTTATCGACAGGGGGCTCCTACGAGCAGTACTTC. Translated: CASSLSTGGSYEQYF.

The chain recombines TRBV9 with TRBJ2-2; D is possibly TRBD1 (6 bases). The CDR3 length is 16 residues. Trimming took off 0 bases at V and 4 bases at J, with 13 bases between the two ends. The germline V gene has CDR1 SGDLS and CDR2 YYNGEE. The CDR3, as DNA: TGTGCCAGCAGCGTAGTAGGTCAGGGGACCACCGGGGAGCTGTTTTTT. Translation: CASSVVGQGTTGELFF.

The chain is built from TRBV10-3 and TRBJ2-3; D is undetermined. CDR3 size: 12 residues. Trimming left V 4 bases short and J 6 bases short, with 8 bases between. From germline, CDR1 is ENHRY and CDR2 SYGVKD. The CDR3 region has the DNA TGTGCCATCAGTGCCGGCCCCGATACGCAGTATTTT. Translating gives CAISAGPDTQYF.

This chain joins TRBV6-5 and TRBJ1-1; possibly TRBD1 for D (5 bases). CDR1 is MNHEY and CDR2 is SVGAGI in the germline V gene. Trimming removed 6 bases at V and 1 base at J, with 12 bases between. The CDR3 loop spans 14 amino acids. For the CDR3, the DNA is TGTGCCAGCAGGGGACTAGTGGAGAACACTGAAGCTTTCTTT. It yields the protein CASRGLVENTEAFF.

The V call is TRBV4-1, the J call TRBJ1-1; 8 bases fit TRBD1. The CDR3 sequence is 14 residues long. The junction had 9 bases not matched to a gene; V was cut back by 4 bases and J by 8 bases. Germline CDR1 reads MGHRA; CDR2 reads YSYEKL. The CDR3 spells CASSRGGGQGEAFF. In nucleotides, the CDR3 is TGCGCCAGCAGCCGAGGGGGAGGACAGGGAGAAGCTTTCTTT.

This sequence joins TRBV12-5 and TRBJ1-2, with TRBD1 matching over 9 bases. The ends lost 3 bases at V and 12 bases at J; junction bases unmatched: 11. The CDR3 is 14 amino acids. Germline loops: CDR1 LGHNT, CDR2 FRNRAP. Written as DNA, the CDR3 is TGTGCTAGTGGTTTCGGGACAGGGCCTGGGTCTGACACCTTC. Protein product: CASGFGTGPGSDTF.

The CDR3 sequence is CASSQLQGEQFF. The CDR3 DNA reads TGTGCCAGCAGCCAATTACAGGGGGAGCAGTTCTTC. J is TRBJ2-1 and V is TRBV3-1 (or the pseudogene TRBV3-2), with 7 bases that match TRBD1. V lost 2 bases to trimming and J lost 10 bases; unmatched junction nucleotides: 2. The CDR3 contains 12 residues. Germline loops: CDR1 LGHDT, CDR2 YNNKEL (reference sequence).

The chain employs TRBV6-5 and TRBJ2-7; D may correspond to TRBD1 or TRBD2 (7 bases each). V lost 6 bases and J lost 7, with 13 bases in between. The length of the CDR3 is 12 residues. Germline CDR1 MNHEY, CDR2 SVGAGI. In nucleotides, the CDR3 is TGTGCCAGCAGGCAGGGGGGGGAGGAGCAGTACTTC. Translating it yields CASRQGGEEQYF.

This clone was picked up many times. The V call is TRBV19, the J call TRBJ1-5, with 8 bases identical to TRBD1. Germline CDR1 LNHDA, CDR2 SQIVND (reference sequence). CDR3 size: 17 residues. Trimming removed 10 bases from V and 4 bases from J; junction bases left unmatched: 18. The CDR3 region is CATRGRQGRPINQPQHF. In DNA form, the CDR3 reads TGTGCCACCAGAGGACGACAGGGGAGACCGATAAATCAGCCCCAGCATTTT.